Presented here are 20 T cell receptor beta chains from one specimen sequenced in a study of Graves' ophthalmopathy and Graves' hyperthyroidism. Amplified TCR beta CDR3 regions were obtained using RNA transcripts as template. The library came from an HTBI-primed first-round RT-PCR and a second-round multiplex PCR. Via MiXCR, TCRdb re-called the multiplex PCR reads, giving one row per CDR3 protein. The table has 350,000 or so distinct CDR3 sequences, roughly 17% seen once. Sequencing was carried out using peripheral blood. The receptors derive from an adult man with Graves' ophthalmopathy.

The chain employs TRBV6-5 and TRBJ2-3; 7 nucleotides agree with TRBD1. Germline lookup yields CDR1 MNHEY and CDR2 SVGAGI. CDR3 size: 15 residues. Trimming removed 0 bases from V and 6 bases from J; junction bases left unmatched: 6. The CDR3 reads CASSYSTGSTDTQYF. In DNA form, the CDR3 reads TGTGCCAGCAGTTACTCGACAGGGTCCACCGATACGCAGTATTTT.

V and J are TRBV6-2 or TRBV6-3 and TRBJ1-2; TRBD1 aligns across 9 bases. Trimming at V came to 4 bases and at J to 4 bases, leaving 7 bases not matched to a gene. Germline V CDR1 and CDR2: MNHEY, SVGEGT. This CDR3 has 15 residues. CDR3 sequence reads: CASSSGTGRPYGYTF. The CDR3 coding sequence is TGTGCCAGCAGTTCCGGGACAGGGAGGCCCTATGGCTACACCTTC.

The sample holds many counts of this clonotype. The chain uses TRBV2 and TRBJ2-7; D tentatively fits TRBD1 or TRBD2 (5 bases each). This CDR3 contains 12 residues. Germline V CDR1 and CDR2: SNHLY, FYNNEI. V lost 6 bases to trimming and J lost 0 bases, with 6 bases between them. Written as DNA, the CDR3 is TGTGCCAGCAGGGGGGACTCCTACGAGCAGTACTTC. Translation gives CASRGDSYEQYF.

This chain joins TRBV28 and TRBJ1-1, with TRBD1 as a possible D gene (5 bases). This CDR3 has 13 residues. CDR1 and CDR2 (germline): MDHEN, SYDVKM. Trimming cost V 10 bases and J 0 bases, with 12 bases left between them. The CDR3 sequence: CATRGGMNTEAFF. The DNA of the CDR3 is TGTGCCACCCGGGGGGGAATGAACACTGAAGCTTTCTTT. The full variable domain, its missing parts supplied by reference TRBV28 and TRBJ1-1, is DVKVTQSSRYLVKRTGEKVFLECVQDMDHENMFWYRQDPGLGLRLIYFSYDVKMKEKGDIPEGYSVSREKKERFSLILESASTNQTSMYLCATRGGMNTEAFFGQGTRLTVV.

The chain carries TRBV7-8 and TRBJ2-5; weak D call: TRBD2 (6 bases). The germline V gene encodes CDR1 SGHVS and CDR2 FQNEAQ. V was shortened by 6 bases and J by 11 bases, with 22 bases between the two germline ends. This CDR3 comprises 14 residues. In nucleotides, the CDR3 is TGTGCCAGCAGATTAAGACGGGAGTGGAGGACACAGTACTTC. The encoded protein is CASRLRREWRTQYF.

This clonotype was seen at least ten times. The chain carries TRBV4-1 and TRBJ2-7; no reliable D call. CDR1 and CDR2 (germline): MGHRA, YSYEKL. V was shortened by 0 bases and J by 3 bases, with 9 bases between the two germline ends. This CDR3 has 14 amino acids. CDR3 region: CASSQERAGYEQYF. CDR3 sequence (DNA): TGCGCCAGCAGCCAAGAACGTGCAGGCTACGAGCAGTACTTC.

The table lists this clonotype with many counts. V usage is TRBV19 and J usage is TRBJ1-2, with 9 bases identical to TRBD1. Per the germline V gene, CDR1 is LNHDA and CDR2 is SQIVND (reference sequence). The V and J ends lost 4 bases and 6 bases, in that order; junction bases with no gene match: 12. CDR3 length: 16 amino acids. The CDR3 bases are TGTGCCAGTAGTACCCAGGGACAGGGAATTTCGGATGGCTACACCTTC. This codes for CASSTQGQGISDGYTF.

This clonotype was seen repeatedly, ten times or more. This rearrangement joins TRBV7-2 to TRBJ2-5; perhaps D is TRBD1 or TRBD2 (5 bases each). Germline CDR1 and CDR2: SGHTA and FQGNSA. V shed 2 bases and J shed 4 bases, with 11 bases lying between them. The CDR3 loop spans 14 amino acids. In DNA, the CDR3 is TGTGCCAGCAGCTTACACACGGGGCGAGAGACCCAGTACTTC. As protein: CASSLHTGRETQYF.

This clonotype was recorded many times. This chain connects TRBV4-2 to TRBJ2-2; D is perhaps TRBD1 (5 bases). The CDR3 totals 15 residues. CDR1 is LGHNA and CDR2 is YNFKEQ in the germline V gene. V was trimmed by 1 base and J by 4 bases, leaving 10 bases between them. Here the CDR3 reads CASSQAQGATGELFF. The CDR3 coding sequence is TGTGCCAGCAGCCAAGCTCAGGGTGCCACCGGGGAGCTGTTTTTT.

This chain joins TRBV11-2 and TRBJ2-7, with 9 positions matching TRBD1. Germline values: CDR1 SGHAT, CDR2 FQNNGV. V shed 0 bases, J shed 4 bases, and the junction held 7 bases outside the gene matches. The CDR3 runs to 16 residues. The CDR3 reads CASSLDLGQGPYEQYF. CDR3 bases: TGTGCCAGCAGCTTAGACTTGGGACAGGGCCCGTACGAGCAGTACTTC.

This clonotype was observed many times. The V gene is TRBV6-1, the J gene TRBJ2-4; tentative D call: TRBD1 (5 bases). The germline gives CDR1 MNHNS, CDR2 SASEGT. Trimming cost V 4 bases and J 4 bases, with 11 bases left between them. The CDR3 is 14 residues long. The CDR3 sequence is CASSGQGLKNIQYF. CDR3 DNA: TGTGCCAGCAGTGGGCAGGGATTAAAAAACATTCAGTACTTC.

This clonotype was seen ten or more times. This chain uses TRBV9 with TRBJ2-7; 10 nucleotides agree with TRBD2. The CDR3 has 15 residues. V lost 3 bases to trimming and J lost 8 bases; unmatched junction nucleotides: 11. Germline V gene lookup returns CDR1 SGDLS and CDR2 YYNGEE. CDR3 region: CASSGGVLAGTQQYF. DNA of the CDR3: TGTGCCAGCAGCGGTGGTGTACTAGCGGGAACGCAGCAGTACTTC.

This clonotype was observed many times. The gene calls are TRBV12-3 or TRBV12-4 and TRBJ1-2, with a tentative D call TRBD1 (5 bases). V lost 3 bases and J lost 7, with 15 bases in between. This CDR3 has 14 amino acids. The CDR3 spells CASSLGTGVGGYTF. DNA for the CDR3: TGTGCCAGCAGTTTGGGTACAGGAGTAGGTGGCTACACCTTC.

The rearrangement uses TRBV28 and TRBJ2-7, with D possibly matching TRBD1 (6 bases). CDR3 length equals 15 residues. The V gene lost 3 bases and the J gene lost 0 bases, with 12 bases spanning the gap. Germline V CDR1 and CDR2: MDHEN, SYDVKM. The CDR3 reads CASSFADRTSYEQYF. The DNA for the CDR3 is TGTGCCAGCAGTTTTGCTGACAGGACCTCCTACGAGCAGTACTTC.

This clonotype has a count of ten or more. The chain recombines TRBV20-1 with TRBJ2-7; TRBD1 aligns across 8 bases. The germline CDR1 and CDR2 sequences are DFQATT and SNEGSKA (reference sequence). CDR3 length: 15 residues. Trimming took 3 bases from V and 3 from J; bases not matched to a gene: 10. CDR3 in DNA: TGCAGTGCTAGGTCGGATCAGGGGGCAAACTACGAGCAGTACTTC. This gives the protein CSARSDQGANYEQYF.

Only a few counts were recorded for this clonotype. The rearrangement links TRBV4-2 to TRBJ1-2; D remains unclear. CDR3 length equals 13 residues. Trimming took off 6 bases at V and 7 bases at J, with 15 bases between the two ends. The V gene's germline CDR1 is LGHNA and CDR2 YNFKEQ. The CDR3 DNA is TGTGCCAGCAGATTAGATCTACGGGTTGGCTACACCTTC. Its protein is CASRLDLRVGYTF.

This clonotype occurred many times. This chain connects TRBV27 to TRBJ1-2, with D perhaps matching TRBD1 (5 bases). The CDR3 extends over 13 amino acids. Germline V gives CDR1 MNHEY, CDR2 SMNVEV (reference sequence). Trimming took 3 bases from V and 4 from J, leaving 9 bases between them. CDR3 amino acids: CASSFTGGYGYTF. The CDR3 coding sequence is TGTGCCAGCAGTTTCACCGGGGGCTATGGCTACACCTTC.

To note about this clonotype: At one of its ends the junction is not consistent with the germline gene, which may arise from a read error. The CDR3 nucleotides read TGTGCCAGCAGCTTAGAATGGTCCCTCCGAACACCGGGGAGCTGTTCTTTT. Amino acid sequence: CASSLEWSLRTPGSCSF. The J gene is TRBJ2-2, the V gene TRBV11-2; weak D call: TRBD2 (5 bases). CDR1 SGHAT and CDR2 FQNNGV come from the germline V gene. The CDR3 runs to 17 residues.

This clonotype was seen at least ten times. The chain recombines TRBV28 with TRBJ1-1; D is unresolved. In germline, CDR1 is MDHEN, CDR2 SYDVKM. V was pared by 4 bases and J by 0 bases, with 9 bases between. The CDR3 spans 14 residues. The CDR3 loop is CASSWRTMNTEAFF. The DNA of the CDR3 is TGTGCCAGCAGTTGGAGGACCATGAACACTGAAGCTTTCTTT. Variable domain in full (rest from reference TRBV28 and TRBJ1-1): DVKVTQSSRYLVKRTGEKVFLECVQDMDHENMFWYRQDPGLGLRLIYFSYDVKMKEKGDIPEGYSVSREKKERFSLILESASTNQTSMYLCASSWRTMNTEAFFGQGTRLTVV.

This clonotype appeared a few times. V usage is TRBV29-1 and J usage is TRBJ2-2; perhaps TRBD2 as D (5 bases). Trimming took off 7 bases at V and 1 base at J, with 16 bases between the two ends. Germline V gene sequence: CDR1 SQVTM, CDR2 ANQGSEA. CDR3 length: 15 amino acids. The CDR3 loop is CSAIRDGLNTGELFF. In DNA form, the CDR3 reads TGCAGCGCTATCCGGGATGGTTTGAACACCGGGGAGCTGTTTTTT.